These 22 T cell receptor beta chains came from one sample sequenced in a study of blood T cell repertoires in COVID-19. This table comes from immunoSEQ multiplex PCR, and its TCRdb copy is limited to in-frame clones, with some not included. The sample lists some 230,000 clones, about 86% occurring once. The sample taken for sequencing was peripheral blood. These receptors were taken from a woman between 50 and 59 years old with COVID-19, enrolled during active disease.

The J gene is TRBJ2-1, the V gene TRBV19; D might be TRBD1 (6 bases). This CDR3 has 15 residues. V was clipped by 7 bases and J by 1 base, with 14 bases between them. The germline V gene encodes CDR1 LNHDA and CDR2 SQIVND (reference sequence). The CDR3 DNA follows: TGTGCCAGTACCCTGAGAGGGACATCCTACAATGAGCAGTTCTTC. Translating it yields CASTLRGTSYNEQFF.

This clone was seen a few times. This rearrangement joins TRBV5-1 to TRBJ1-5; D not certain. This CDR3 is built from 15 residues. With 0 bases removed from V and 3 bases from J, the gap between germline ends came to 10 bases. Germline V gene lookup returns CDR1 SGHRS and CDR2 YFSETQ. Here the CDR3 DNA reads TGCGCCAGCAGCTTGGCCGGAGGCTTCAATCAGCCCCAGCATTTT. Its translation is CASSLAGGFNQPQHF. The full variable domain, its missing parts supplied by reference TRBV5-1 and TRBJ1-5, is KAGVTQTPRYLIKTRGQQVTLSCSPISGHRSVSWYQQTPGQGLQFLFEYFSETQRNKGNFPGRFSGRQFSNSRSEMNVSTLELGDSALYLCASSLAGGFNQPQHFGDGTRLSIL.

The sample holds one count of this clone. The chain employs TRBV7-8 and TRBJ1-2, with TRBD1 matching 8 bases. Germline CDR1 and CDR2: SGHVS and FQNEAQ. This CDR3 comprises 13 residues. J gave up 6 bases and V 5 bases, and 5 bases lay outside the gene matches. The chain's CDR3 is CASSRTGRDGYTF. CDR3 coding DNA: TGTGCCAGCAGCCGGACAGGGCGGGATGGCTACACCTTC. The full variable domain, rest sourced from reference TRBV7-8 and TRBJ1-2, is GAGVSQSPRYKVAKRGQDVALRCDPISGHVSLFWYQQALGQGPEFLTYFQNEAQLDKSGLPSDRFFAERPEGSVSTLKIQRTQQEDSAVYLCASSRTGRDGYTFGSGTRLTVV.

This clone was seen only a few times. V gene TRBV7-2 combines with J gene TRBJ1-1; weak D call: TRBD1 (5 bases). Trimming cost V 0 bases and J 3 bases, with 11 bases left between them. This CDR3 region has 15 residues. In germline, CDR1 is SGHTA, CDR2 FQGNSA. The CDR3 bases are TGTGCCAGCAGCTTAGCGGGGGGACTCTACACTGAAGCTTTCTTT. Translation gives CASSLAGGLYTEAFF. Full variable domain (remainder filled in from reference TRBV7-2 and TRBJ1-1): GAGVSQSPSNKVTEKGKDVELRCDPISGHTALYWYRQSLGQGLEFLIYFQGNSAPDKSGLPSDRFSAERTGGSVSTLTIQRTQQEDSAVYLCASSLAGGLYTEAFFGQGTRLTVV.

The chain has TRBV6-2 or TRBV6-3 and TRBJ2-7; possible D gene TRBD2, 5 bases. CDR3 size: 17 residues. Trimming left V 2 bases short and J 2 bases short, with 19 bases between. The germline gives CDR1 MNHEY, CDR2 SVGEGT. This CDR3 is CASSYPRGKGHPYEQYF. The CDR3 region has the DNA TGTGCCAGCAGTTACCCCAGAGGGAAAGGGCACCCCTACGAGCAGTACTTC.

This chain joins TRBV11-3 and TRBJ2-7; possible D gene TRBD2, 6 bases. Trimming took off 5 bases at V and 4 bases at J, with 12 bases between the two ends. Germline V gives CDR1 SGHNT, CDR2 YENEEA. The CDR3 spans 13 residues. CDR3: CASSIRLDYEQYF. CDR3 DNA: TGTGCCAGCAGCATACGACTAGATTACGAGCAGTACTTC.

The chain recombines TRBV6-5 with TRBJ1-6; TRBD1 matches at 9 bases. CDR1 and CDR2 from the germline V gene are MNHEY and SVGAGI. CDR3 length equals 15 residues. Trimming took 8 bases from V and 5 from J; bases not matched to a gene: 7. CDR3 DNA sequence: TGTGCCAGCTCCCGGGACAGGGCCGATAATTCACCCCTCCACTTT. Translation gives CASSRDRADNSPLHF.

The genes are TRBV28 and TRBJ1-5; D possibly corresponds to TRBD1 (5 bases). V was trimmed by 6 bases and J by 9 bases, leaving 12 bases between them. Germline values: CDR1 MDHEN, CDR2 SYDVKM. The CDR3 is 12 amino acids. CDR3 coding DNA: TGTGCCAGCAGCCAGGGTTCTTTGCCCCAGCATTTT. This gives the protein CASSQGSLPQHF.

The CDR3 DNA is TGTGCCAGCAGCGCGACCTATGGGCGTTACGGAAACACCATATATTTT. Its translation: CASSATYGRYGNTIYF. The V call is TRBV9, the J call TRBJ1-3, with no clear D. Trimming cost V 3 bases and J 4 bases, with 17 bases left between them. The CDR3 totals 16 residues. The germline V gene encodes CDR1 SGDLS and CDR2 YYNGEE.

This clone was counted a single time. The rearrangement uses TRBV19 and TRBJ1-6; D is uncertain. CDR3 size: 16 residues. V was pared by 3 bases and J by 6 bases, with 15 bases between. The germline V gene encodes CDR1 LNHDA and CDR2 SQIVND (reference sequence). CDR3 loop: CASSIGVSPSNSPLHF. Here the CDR3 DNA reads TGTGCCAGTAGTATCGGAGTCTCCCCAAGTAATTCACCCCTCCACTTT. Full variable domain (outside the CDR3, taken from reference TRBV19 and TRBJ1-6): DGGITQSPKYLFRKEGQNVTLSCEQNLNHDAMYWYRQDPGQGLRLIYYSQIVNDFQKGDIAEGYSVSREKKESFPLTVTSAQKNPTAFYLCASSIGVSPSNSPLHFGNGTRLTVT.

CDR3 region: CAIKTQAYEQYF. The CDR3, as DNA: TGTGCCATCAAGACTCAAGCCTACGAGCAGTACTTC. The V and J genes are TRBV6-6 and TRBJ2-7, with D unclear. The CDR3 covers 12 residues. V lost 10 bases, J lost 2 bases, and 12 bases lay in between. Germline values: CDR1 MNHNY, CDR2 SVGAGI (reference sequence).

In this sample, this clone turned up once. V usage is TRBV10-3 and J usage is TRBJ1-1; D may be TRBD1 (6 bases). V was pared by 0 bases and J by 1 base, with 15 bases between. The CDR3 sequence is 17 residues long. Germline CDR1 ENHRY, CDR2 SYGVKD. CDR3 sequence (DNA): TGTGCCATCAGTGAGTCGAGGGGGAACGAGGGGAACACTGAAGCTTTCTTT. It specifies CAISESRGNEGNTEAFF.

V and J are TRBV5-1 and TRBJ1-2; no definite D call. Trimming left V 4 bases short and J 8 bases short, with 15 bases between. There are 13 residues in the CDR3. The germline CDR1 and CDR2 sequences are SGHRS and YFSETQ. Here the CDR3 DNA reads TGCGCCAGCAGCAACCCGGACTTGTGGGGCTACACCTTC. Translating gives CASSNPDLWGYTF.

V usage is TRBV6-5 and J usage is TRBJ2-3, with D possibly matching TRBD1 (6 bases). Germline CDR1 MNHEY, CDR2 SVGAGI. The CDR3 contains 16 residues. With 4 bases removed from V and 1 base from J, the gap between germline ends came to 15 bases. CDR3 amino acids: CASSSPRGLGTDTQYF. The CDR3 DNA sequence: TGTGCCAGCAGTTCCCCCAGGGGATTAGGCACAGATACGCAGTATTTT.

This chain links TRBV25-1 with TRBJ2-1; tentatively, D is TRBD2 (5 bases). The CDR3 extends over 15 amino acids. The V and J ends lost 2 bases and 4 bases respectively, with 12 bases between them. Germline-derived CDR1 and CDR2 are MGHDK and SYGVNS. The CDR3 is CASSEGGWPYNEQFF. CDR3 DNA: TGTGCCAGCAGTGAAGGAGGTTGGCCGTACAATGAGCAGTTCTTC. The full variable domain, rest sourced from reference TRBV25-1 and TRBJ2-1, is EADIYQTPRYLVIGTGKKITLECSQTMGHDKMYWYQQDPGMELHLIHYSYGVNSTEKGDLSSESTVSRIRTEHFPLTLESARPSHTSQYLCASSEGGWPYNEQFFGPGTRLTVL.

The CDR3 DNA reads TGCACCAGCAGCCGACAGGCCGGTTGGGGTGGCTACACCTTC. This encodes CTSSRQAGWGGYTF. The chain joins TRBV1 to TRBJ1-2; the table's D call, TRBD1, has no DNA check behind it. TRBV1 is deemed a pseudogene. This CDR3 contains 14 residues.

V gene TRBV7-9 combines with J gene TRBJ2-1, with D maybe TRBD2 (6 bases). CDR1 is SEHNR and CDR2 is FQNEAQ in the germline V gene (reference sequence). V dropped 5 bases and J dropped 4 bases, with 9 bases sitting between them. The CDR3 runs 13 residues. In DNA, the CDR3 is TGTGCCAGCAGCGAGGGGACTTACAATGAGCAGTTCTTC. It is translated as CASSEGTYNEQFF.

V usage is TRBV21-1 and J usage is TRBJ1-1; no check of the table's D call, TRBD1, against the DNA was made. TRBV21-1 is designated a pseudogene. The CDR3 runs to 19 residues. The CDR3 bases are TGTGCCAACAAACCGTACGCCGGACTCGACAGGGACAAGAACACTGAAGCTTTCTTT. This codes for CANKPYAGLDRDKNTEAFF.

The V call is TRBV30, the J call TRBJ1-2, with 8 nucleotides matching TRBD1. Germline V CDR1 and CDR2: GTSNPN, SVGIG (reference sequence). J gave up 8 bases and V 0 bases, and 5 bases lay outside the gene matches. CDR3 length equals 13 residues. In nucleotides, the CDR3 is TGTGCCTGGAGTGTCATGACAGGGGACGGCTACACCTTC. It codes for CAWSVMTGDGYTF.

The rearrangement joins TRBV14 to TRBJ2-3, with D maybe TRBD1 (5 bases). Trimming removed 4 bases at V and 6 bases at J, with 17 bases between. The CDR3 is 15 amino acids. In germline, CDR1 is SGHDN, CDR2 FVKESK. CDR3 nucleotides: TGTGCCAGCAGCCCCAGTAAACCAGGGCCCGATACGCAGTATTTT. Protein product: CASSPSKPGPDTQYF.

This clone was observed a single time. V usage is TRBV10-3 and J usage is TRBJ1-2, with 7 nucleotides matching TRBD1. J lost 0 bases, V lost 0 bases, and 7 bases had no gene match. The CDR3 has 17 residues. From germline, CDR1 is ENHRY and CDR2 SYGVKD. CDR3 nucleotides: TGTGCCATCAGTGAGTCGAAGGGGGCCGCGGCTAACTATGGCTACACCTTC. This translates into CAISESKGAAANYGYTF.

This clone is a singleton in its sample. V and J are TRBV5-6 and TRBJ1-2; D remains unclear. From germline, CDR1 is SGHDT and CDR2 YYEEEE. Between the trimmed V and J ends, which lost 7 bases and 5 bases, there was a span of 12 bases. The CDR3 contains 12 residues. As DNA, the CDR3 is TGTGCCAGCTTTCAGGATAATTATGGCTACACCTTC. Translation: CASFQDNYGYTF.